The entry that follows covers one T cell receptor beta chain sequence. Germline values: CDR1 LGHDT, CDR2 YNNKEL (reference sequence). The CDR3 is 16 amino acids. V lost 1 base, J lost 3 bases, and 5 bases stayed unmatched. Assay used: immunoSEQ multiplex PCR; TCRdb lists only in-frame clones, some missing. The sample yields some 48,000 clones, around 73% seen once. The data derive from a study of blood T cell repertoires in COVID-19. The sample was PBMCs or T cells enriched from blood (not recorded which). This clonotype was obtained from a woman between 45 and 65 years old with acute COVID-19. This chain uses TRBV3-1 (or the pseudogene TRBV3-2) with TRBJ2-4, with TRBD2 matching 8 bases. Here the CDR3 DNA reads TGTGCCAGCAGCCAAGCATCGGGGGGGAACAAAAACATTCAGTACTTC. It codes for CASSQASGGNKNIQYF.